This T cell receptor (beta chain) was identified in a study of blood T cell repertoires in COVID-19. The overall study: Some COVID-19 samples were acute and others convalescent; all came from the United States, Italy and Spain.

Method: immunoSEQ multiplex PCR; TCRdb's copy keeps in-frame clones and lacks some. The table includes some 100,000 clones, 85% to 90% detected once. V was pared by 3 bases and J by 0 bases, with 8 bases of the junction left unmatched. The germline gives CDR1 SGDLS, CDR2 YYNGEE. The CDR3 has 16 amino acids. Sequenced sample: peripheral blood. This rearrangement joins TRBV9 to TRBJ1-1; 7 bases match TRBD1. This clonotype was sampled from a woman in her 70s with acute or convalescent COVID-19. The CDR3 here is CASSGRDRPMNTEAFF. The DNA of the CDR3 is TGTGCCAGCAGCGGTAGGGACAGACCCATGAACACTGAAGCTTTCTTT.